Only a few counts were recorded for the clone carrying this T cell receptor (beta chain). Its specificity is unknown. TCRdb fed the 5' RACE reads into MiXCR, producing one record per CDR3 protein. Of around 770,000 distinct CDR3 sequences detected, over 15% appear once; the ten largest clones hold around 19%. The source of the sample is a study of CD8 T cells in ankylosing spondylitis. J was trimmed by 6 bases and V by 3 bases; bases with no gene match: 4. CDR3 length equals 13 residues. Germline CDR1 is KGHSH and CDR2 is LQKENI. Study-level results: Those disease-linked clones were CD8+; they were also relatively rare in peripheral blood. There was a TCR beta motif, made of several highly homologous variants, that appeared characteristic of ankylosing spondylitis blood.

This receptor was identified in a male donor with ankylosing spondylitis. The chain combines TRBV18 with TRBJ2-7, with 8 bases identical to TRBD2. Sequenced input: blood, either unsorted or a sorted T cell fraction (not recorded which). DNA for the CDR3: TGTGCCAGCTCACCCCTCGGGGGGGCCGAGCAGTACTTC. Protein sequence: CASSPLGGAEQYF.